This TCR beta chain came from a study of cytomegalovirus exposure and HLA in healthy donors. There are 16 residues in the CDR3. CDR1 and CDR2 (germline): SEHNR, FQNEAQ (reference sequence). Germline trimming cut 5 bases from V and 2 bases from J; bases unmatched to any gene: 10. PCR involved 60 Vbeta and 13 Jbeta primers. Some clones are missing from TCRdb's copy, which holds only in-frame ones; the method was immunoSEQ multiplex PCR. The sample lists about 25,000 clones, about four fifths seen once, with 3.5% to 5.5% in the top ten. This clone was observed a few times. The receptor was isolated from a male donor in good health and CMV-seronegative. The sample comprised PBMCs. The rearrangement joins TRBV7-9 to TRBJ2-7; 9 positions agree with TRBD1. The CDR3 sequence: CASSPEGQGIPYEQYF. The CDR3 DNA sequence: TGTGCCAGCAGCCCTGAAGGACAGGGGATCCCCTACGAGCAGTACTTC.